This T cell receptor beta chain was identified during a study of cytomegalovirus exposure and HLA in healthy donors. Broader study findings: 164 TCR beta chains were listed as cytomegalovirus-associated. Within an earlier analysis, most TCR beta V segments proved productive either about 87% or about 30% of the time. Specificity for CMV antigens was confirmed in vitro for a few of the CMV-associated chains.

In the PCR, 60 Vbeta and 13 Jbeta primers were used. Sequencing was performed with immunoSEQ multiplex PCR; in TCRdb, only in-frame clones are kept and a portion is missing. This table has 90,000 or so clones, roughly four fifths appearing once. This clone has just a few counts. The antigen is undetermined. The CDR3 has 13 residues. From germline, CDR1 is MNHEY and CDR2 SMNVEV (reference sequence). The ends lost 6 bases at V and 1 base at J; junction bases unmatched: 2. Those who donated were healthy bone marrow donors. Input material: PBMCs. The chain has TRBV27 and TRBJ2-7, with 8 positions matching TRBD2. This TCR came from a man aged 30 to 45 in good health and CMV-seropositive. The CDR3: CASSKRESYEQYF. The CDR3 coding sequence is TGTGCCAGCAGCAAGCGGGAGTCCTACGAGCAGTACTTC.